The clone carrying this T cell receptor beta chain has just a few counts. Its cognate antigen is unknown. These data originate in a study of CD8 T cells in ankylosing spondylitis. Study-level points and caveats: Fewer than ten highly homologous variants made up a TCR beta motif that seemed to typify ankylosing spondylitis blood. Reports of some motif variants in reactive arthritis synovial fluid and blood predate this one. Disease-linked clones bore a CD8+ phenotype, appearing relatively rarely in peripheral blood.

Construction of TCR beta libraries was performed using quantitative 5'-RACE with molecular barcodes. TCRdb ran MiXCR on the 5' RACE reads and lists one entry per CDR3 protein. The sample lists under 550,000 distinct CDR3 sequences, approximately 26% seen once, with about 0.9% in the top ten. The germline V gene encodes CDR1 DFQATT and CDR2 SNEGSKA (reference sequence). Trimming at V came to 1 base and at J to 1 base, leaving 12 bases not matched to a gene. The length of the CDR3 is 18 residues. Sequenced input: blood, either unsorted or a sorted T cell fraction (not recorded which). This sequence originates from a male donor with ankylosing spondylitis. The rearrangement uses TRBV20-1 and TRBJ2-3; TRBD2 aligns across 9 bases. The CDR3 is CSARGPGQIAGGTDTQYF. The CDR3 bases are TGCAGTGCTAGAGGCCCTGGACAGATAGCGGGAGGCACAGATACGCAGTATTTT.